These 9 T cell receptor beta chains came from one sample sequenced in a study of CD8+CD57+ T cells in acquired aplastic anemia. Genomic DNA served as template for TCR beta VDJ and CDR3 profiling. TCRdb reanalysed the reads using MiXCR and keeps one entry per CDR3 protein. The sample includes some 220,000 distinct CDR3 sequences, approximately 35% of them seen just once. The sequenced sample consisted of sorted CD4+, CD8+, or CD8+CD57+ T cells (not recorded which) from PBMCs. All receptors derive from a human donor in good health, serving as a control.

This clonotype appeared many times. The gene calls are TRBV2 and TRBJ1-1; D remains ambiguous. Germline V gene lookup returns CDR1 SNHLY and CDR2 FYNNEI. The CDR3 sequence is 13 residues long. V was clipped by 5 bases and J by 4 bases, with 11 bases between them. The CDR3 is CASSSQVTTEAFF. CDR3 nucleotide sequence: TGTGCCAGCAGTAGTCAGGTAACCACTGAAGCTTTCTTT.

This clonotype was detected a few times. The chain links TRBV4-1 to TRBJ1-1; the D is unclear. Trimming stripped 1 base from V and 3 bases from J, with 9 bases between. Germline loops: CDR1 MGHRA, CDR2 YSYEKL. The CDR3 covers 14 residues. The CDR3 loop is CASSQVFRDTEAFF. CDR3 coding DNA: TGCGCCAGCAGCCAAGTTTTCCGGGACACTGAAGCTTTCTTT.

This clonotype has just one count. The gene calls are TRBV7-3 and TRBJ2-5; 15 nucleotides align to TRBD2. Looked up from germline, CDR1 is SGHTA and CDR2 is FQGTGA. The CDR3 totals 16 residues. V lost 4 bases, J lost 5 bases, and 5 bases stayed unmatched. The CDR3, as DNA: TGTGCCAGCAGCTCTGGGACTAGCGGGAGGTTGGAGACCCAGTACTTC. Its translation: CASSSGTSGRLETQYF. Looking up the rest from reference TRBV7-3 and TRBJ2-5 gives the full variable domain: GAGVSQTPSNKVTEKGKYVELRCDPISGHTALYWYRQSLGQGPEFLIYFQGTGAADDSGLPNDRFFAVRPEGSVSTLKIQRTERGDSAVYLCASSSGTSGRLETQYFGPGTRLLVL.

Details on this clonotype: This may stem from a read error, because a much larger clone lies one nucleotide away. The gene calls are TRBV12-3 or TRBV12-4 and TRBJ2-3; D remains ambiguous. The CDR3 length is 13 residues. V dropped 3 bases and J dropped 0 bases, with 4 bases sitting between them. The CDR3 protein is CASSLMSTDTQYF. The CDR3 DNA follows: TGTGCCAGCAGTTTGATGAGCACAGATACGCAGTATTTT.

CDR3 in DNA: TGCAGTGCTGTTAATACAGGGGATAGCCAAGAGACCCAGTACTTC. Its translation: CSAVNTGDSQETQYF. The V gene is TRBV20-1, the J gene TRBJ2-5, with 7 bases that match TRBD1. This CDR3 is 15 amino acids long. Unmatched junction bases numbered 10, after V lost 5 bases and J lost 1 base. The germline V gene encodes CDR1 DFQATT and CDR2 SNEGSKA (reference sequence).

Ten or more counts support this clonotype. This sequence joins TRBV7-3 and TRBJ2-7; TRBD2 agrees at 10 bases. Germline lookup yields CDR1 SGHTA and CDR2 FQGTGA. Trimming removed 4 bases from V and 5 bases from J; junction bases left unmatched: 8. This CDR3 has 15 amino acids. The CDR3 DNA follows: TGTGCCAGCAGCTCACTAGCGGGATTTAACCACGAGCAGTACTTC. Its translation: CASSSLAGFNHEQYF. Full variable domain (missing parts from reference TRBV7-3 and TRBJ2-7): GAGVSQTPSNKVTEKGKYVELRCDPISGHTALYWYRQSLGQGPEFLIYFQGTGAADDSGLPNDRFFAVRPEGSVSTLKIQRTERGDSAVYLCASSSLAGFNHEQYFGPGTRLTVT.

The CDR3 loop is CASSFLAADNEQFF. CDR3 sequence (DNA): TGTGCCAGCAGCTTCCTAGCGGCCGACAATGAGCAGTTCTTC. The rearrangement joins TRBV11-2 to TRBJ2-1, with 7 bases that match TRBD2. Germline V CDR1 and CDR2: SGHAT, FQNNGV. The J segment lost 5 bases and the V segment lost 3 bases, leaving 4 bases of the junction unmatched. This CDR3 has 14 residues. Full variable domain (outside the CDR3, taken from reference TRBV11-2 and TRBJ2-1): EAGVAQSPRYKIIEKRQSVAFWCNPISGHATLYWYQQILGQGPKLLIQFQNNGVVDDSQLPKDRFSAERLKGVDSTLKIQPAKLEDSAVYLCASSFLAADNEQFFGPGTRLTVL.

This clonotype occurred many times. The V call is TRBV19, the J call TRBJ2-1; D is ambiguous. Germline V gives CDR1 LNHDA, CDR2 SQIVND (reference sequence). V was shortened by 5 bases and J by 8 bases, with 13 bases between the two germline ends. CDR3 length: 13 amino acids. The CDR3 DNA sequence: TGTGCCAGTAGTTCGTTTCTCCGGGATGAGCAGTTCTTC. Its translation: CASSSFLRDEQFF.

As to this clonotype: A much larger clone differs from this one at a single base, so this may be a read error. The V and J genes are TRBV2 and TRBJ1-2; perhaps TRBD1 as D (5 bases). Germline V gives CDR1 SNHLY, CDR2 FYNNEI. Trimming left V 6 bases short and J 7 bases short, with 18 bases between. This CDR3 is 14 amino acids long. The CDR3, as DNA: TGTGCCAGCAGCGCCGGAGCCCCTAGGGGTGGCTACACCTTC. Translation gives CASSAGAPRGGYTF.